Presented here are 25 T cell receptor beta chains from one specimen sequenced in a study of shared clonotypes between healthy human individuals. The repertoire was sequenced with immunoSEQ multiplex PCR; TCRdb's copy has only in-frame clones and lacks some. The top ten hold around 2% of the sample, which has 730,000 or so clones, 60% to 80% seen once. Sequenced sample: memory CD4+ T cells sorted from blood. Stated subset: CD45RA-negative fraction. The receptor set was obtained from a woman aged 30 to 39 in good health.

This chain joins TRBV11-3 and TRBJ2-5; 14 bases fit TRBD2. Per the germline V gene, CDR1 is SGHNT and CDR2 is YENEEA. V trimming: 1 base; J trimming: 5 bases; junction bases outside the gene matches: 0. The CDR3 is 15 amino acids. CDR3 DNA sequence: TGTGCCAGCAGCTTAGGACTAGCGGGAGGGGAGACCCAGTACTTC. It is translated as CASSLGLAGGETQYF. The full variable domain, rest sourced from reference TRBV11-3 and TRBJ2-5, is EAGVVQSPRYKIIEKKQPVAFWCNPISGHNTLYWYLQNLGQGPELLIRYENEEAVDDSQLPKDRFSAERLKGVDSTLKIQPAELGDSAVYLCASSLGLAGGETQYFGPGTRLLVL.

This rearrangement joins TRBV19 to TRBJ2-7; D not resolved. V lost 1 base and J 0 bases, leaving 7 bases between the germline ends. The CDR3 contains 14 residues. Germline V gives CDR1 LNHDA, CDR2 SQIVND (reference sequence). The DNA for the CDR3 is TGTGCCAGTAGTATAGCCAGAAGCTCCTACGAGCAGTACTTC. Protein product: CASSIARSSYEQYF.

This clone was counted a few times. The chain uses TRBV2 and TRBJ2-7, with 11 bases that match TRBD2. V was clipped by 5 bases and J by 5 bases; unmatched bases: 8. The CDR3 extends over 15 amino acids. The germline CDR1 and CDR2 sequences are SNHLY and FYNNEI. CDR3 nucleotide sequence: TGTGCCAGCAGTCAACTAGCGGGAGCACCCAACGAGCAGTACTTC. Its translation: CASSQLAGAPNEQYF.

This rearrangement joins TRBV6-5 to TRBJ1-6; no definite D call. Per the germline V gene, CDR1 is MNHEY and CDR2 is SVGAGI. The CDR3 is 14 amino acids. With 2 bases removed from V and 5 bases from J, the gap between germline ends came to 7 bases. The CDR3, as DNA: TGTGCCAGCAGTTACGTCCGAAATAATTCACCCCTCCACTTT. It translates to CASSYVRNNSPLHF.

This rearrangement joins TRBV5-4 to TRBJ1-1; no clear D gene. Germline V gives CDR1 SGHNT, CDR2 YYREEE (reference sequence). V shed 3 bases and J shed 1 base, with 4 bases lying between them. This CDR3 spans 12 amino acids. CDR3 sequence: CASSSKNTEAFF. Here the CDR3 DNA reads TGTGCCAGCAGCTCCAAGAACACTGAAGCTTTCTTT.

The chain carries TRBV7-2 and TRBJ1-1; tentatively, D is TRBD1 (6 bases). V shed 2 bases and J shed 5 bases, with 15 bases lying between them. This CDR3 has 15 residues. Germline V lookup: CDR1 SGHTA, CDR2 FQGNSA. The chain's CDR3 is CASSLSRGAATEAFF. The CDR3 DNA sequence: TGTGCCAGCAGCTTAAGTAGGGGGGCGGCAACTGAAGCTTTCTTT.

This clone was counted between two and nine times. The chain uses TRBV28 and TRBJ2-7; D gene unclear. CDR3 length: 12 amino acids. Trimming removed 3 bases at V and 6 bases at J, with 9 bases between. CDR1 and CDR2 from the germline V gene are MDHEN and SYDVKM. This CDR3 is CASSFLHGEQYF. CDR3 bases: TGTGCCAGCAGTTTCCTACATGGCGAGCAGTACTTC. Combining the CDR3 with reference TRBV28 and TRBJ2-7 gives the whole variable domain DVKVTQSSRYLVKRTGEKVFLECVQDMDHENMFWYRQDPGLGLRLIYFSYDVKMKEKGDIPEGYSVSREKKERFSLILESASTNQTSMYLCASSFLHGEQYFGPGTRLTVT.

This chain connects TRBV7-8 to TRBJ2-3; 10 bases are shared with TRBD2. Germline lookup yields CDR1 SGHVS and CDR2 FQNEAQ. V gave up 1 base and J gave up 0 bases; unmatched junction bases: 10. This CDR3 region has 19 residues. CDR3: CASSLEYGKREGSTDTQYF. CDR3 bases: TGTGCCAGCAGCTTAGAATACGGAAAGCGGGAGGGGAGCACAGATACGCAGTATTTT.

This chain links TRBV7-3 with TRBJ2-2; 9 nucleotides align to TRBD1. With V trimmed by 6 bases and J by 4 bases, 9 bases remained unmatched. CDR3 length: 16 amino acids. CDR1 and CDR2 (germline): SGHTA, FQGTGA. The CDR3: CASRRTGGAGTGELFF. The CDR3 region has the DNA TGTGCCAGCAGACGTACAGGGGGCGCGGGCACCGGGGAGCTGTTTTTT.

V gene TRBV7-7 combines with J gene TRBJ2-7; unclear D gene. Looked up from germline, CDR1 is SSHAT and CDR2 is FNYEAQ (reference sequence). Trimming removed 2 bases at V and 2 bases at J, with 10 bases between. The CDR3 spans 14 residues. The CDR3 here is CASSLYGLAYEQYF. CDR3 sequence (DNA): TGTGCCAGCAGCTTATATGGCCTAGCCTACGAGCAGTACTTC.

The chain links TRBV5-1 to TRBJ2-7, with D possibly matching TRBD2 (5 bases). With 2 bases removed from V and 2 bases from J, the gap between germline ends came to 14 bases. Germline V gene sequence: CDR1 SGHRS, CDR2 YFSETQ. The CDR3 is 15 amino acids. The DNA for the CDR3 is TGCGCCAGCAGCTTTGGAGCGGTTGGGACCTACGAGCAGTACTTC. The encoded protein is CASSFGAVGTYEQYF.

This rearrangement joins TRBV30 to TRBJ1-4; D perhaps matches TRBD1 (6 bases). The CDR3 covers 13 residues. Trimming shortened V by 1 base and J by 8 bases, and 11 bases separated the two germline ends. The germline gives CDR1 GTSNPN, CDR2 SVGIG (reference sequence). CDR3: CAWSGGQAEKLFF. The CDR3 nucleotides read TGTGCCTGGAGTGGGGGGCAAGCCGAAAAACTGTTTTTT.

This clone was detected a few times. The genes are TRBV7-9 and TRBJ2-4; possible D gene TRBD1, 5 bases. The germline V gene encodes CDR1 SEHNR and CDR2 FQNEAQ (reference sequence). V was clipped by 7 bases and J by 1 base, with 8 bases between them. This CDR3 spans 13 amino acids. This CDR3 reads CASTSGAKNIQYF. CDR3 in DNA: TGTGCCAGCACCTCAGGGGCCAAAAACATTCAGTACTTC.

The CDR3 loop reads CASSVHGNEQFF. The CDR3, as DNA: TGTGCCAGCAGCGTACACGGAAATGAGCAGTTCTTC. The chain carries TRBV9 and TRBJ2-1; no reliable D call. The CDR3 consists of 12 residues. CDR1 is SGDLS, CDR2 YYNGEE, per germline. V lost 1 base, J lost 7 bases, and 6 bases lay in between.

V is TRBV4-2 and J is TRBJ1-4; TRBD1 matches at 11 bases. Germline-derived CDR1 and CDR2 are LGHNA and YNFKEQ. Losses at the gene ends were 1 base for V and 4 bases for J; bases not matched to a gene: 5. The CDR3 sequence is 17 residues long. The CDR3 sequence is CASSQGTGGGSNEKLFF. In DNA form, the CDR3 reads TGTGCCAGCAGCCAAGGGACAGGGGGCGGGAGTAATGAAAAACTGTTTTTT.

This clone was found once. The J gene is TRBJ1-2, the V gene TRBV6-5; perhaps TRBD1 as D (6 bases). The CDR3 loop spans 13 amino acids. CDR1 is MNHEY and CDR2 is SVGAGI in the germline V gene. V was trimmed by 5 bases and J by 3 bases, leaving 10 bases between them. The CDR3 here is CASSPQGDYGYTF. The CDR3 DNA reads TGTGCCAGCAGTCCACAGGGCGACTATGGCTACACCTTC.

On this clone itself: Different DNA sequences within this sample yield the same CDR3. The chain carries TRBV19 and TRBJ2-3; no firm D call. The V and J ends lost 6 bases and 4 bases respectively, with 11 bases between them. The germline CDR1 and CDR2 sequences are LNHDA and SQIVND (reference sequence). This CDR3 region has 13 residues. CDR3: CASSLGLADTQYF. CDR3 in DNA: TGTGCCAGTAGCTTGGGGTTAGCAGATACGCAGTATTTT.

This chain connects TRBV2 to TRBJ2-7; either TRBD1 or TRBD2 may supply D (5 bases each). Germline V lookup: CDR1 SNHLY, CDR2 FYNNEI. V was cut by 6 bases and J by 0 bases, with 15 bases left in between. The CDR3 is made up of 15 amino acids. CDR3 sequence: CASRRDLTSSYEQYF. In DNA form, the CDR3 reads TGTGCCAGCAGGAGGGACCTCACGAGCTCCTACGAGCAGTACTTC.

The CDR3 is CASTSSPVANYGYTF. The CDR3 coding sequence is TGTGCCAGCACCAGTTCGCCCGTAGCTAACTATGGCTACACCTTC. The chain links TRBV6-1 to TRBJ1-2; no firm D call. The CDR3 loop spans 15 amino acids. The V gene's germline CDR1 is MNHNS and CDR2 SASEGT. The V gene lost 7 bases and the J gene lost 0 bases, with 15 bases spanning the gap.

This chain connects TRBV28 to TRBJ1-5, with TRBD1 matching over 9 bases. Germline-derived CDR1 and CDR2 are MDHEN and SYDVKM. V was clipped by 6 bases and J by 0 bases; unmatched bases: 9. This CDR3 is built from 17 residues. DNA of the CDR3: TGTGCCAGCAGATCCGGGACAGGGTTCTATAGCAATCAGCCCCAGCATTTT. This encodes CASRSGTGFYSNQPQHF.

CDR3 in amino acids: CASSSGQGVKNIQYF. CDR3 nucleotide sequence: TGTGCCAGCAGTTCGGGACAGGGGGTCAAAAACATTCAGTACTTC. The chain is built from TRBV28 and TRBJ2-4; TRBD1 matches 11 bases. V was clipped by 4 bases and J by 3 bases; unmatched bases: 2. From germline, CDR1 is MDHEN and CDR2 SYDVKM. This CDR3 has 15 amino acids.

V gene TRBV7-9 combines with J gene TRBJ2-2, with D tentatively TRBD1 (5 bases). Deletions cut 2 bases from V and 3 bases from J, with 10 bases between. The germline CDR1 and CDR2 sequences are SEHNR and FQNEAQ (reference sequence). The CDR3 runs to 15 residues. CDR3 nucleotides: TGTGCCAGCAGCTTACGGACATCGGACACCGGGGAGCTGTTTTTT. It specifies CASSLRTSDTGELFF. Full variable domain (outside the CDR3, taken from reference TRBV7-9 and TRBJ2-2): DTGVSQNPRHKITKRGQNVTFRCDPISEHNRLYWYRQTLGQGPEFLTYFQNEAQLEKSRLLSDRFSAERPKGSFSTLEIQRTEQGDSAMYLCASSLRTSDTGELFFGEGSRLTVL.

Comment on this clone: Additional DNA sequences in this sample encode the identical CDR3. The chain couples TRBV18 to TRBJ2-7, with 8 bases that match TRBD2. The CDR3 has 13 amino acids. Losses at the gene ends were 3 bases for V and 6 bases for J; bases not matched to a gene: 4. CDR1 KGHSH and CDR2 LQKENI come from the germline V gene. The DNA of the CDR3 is TGTGCCAGCTCACCGGGACTAGATTCCGAGCAGTACTTC. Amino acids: CASSPGLDSEQYF.

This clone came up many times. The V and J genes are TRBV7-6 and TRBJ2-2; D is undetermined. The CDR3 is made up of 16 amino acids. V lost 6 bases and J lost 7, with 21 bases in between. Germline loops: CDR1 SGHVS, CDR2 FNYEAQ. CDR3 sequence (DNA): TGTGCCAGCAGTTATTTTCTGATATCGGGTGGCGGGGAGCTGTTTTTT. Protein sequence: CASSYFLISGGGELFF.

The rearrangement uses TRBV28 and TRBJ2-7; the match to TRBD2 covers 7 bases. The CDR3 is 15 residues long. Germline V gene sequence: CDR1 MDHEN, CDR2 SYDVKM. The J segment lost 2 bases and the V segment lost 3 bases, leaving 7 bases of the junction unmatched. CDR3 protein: CASSLRRDYTYEQYF. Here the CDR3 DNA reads TGTGCCAGCAGTTTGAGGCGGGACTACACCTACGAGCAGTACTTC.